These 8 T cell receptor beta chains were sequenced from one sample in a study of human T cells and chemical hapten exposure. Time point denoted: pre-sensitization, week 0. Treatment: therapeutic diphenylcyclopropenone sensitization with weekly scalp DPC. Extraction of total RNA was performed on unfractionated whole blood. TCRdb recomputed calls from the RACE reads with MiXCR, one row per CDR3 protein. The table lists some 36,000 distinct CDR3 sequences, about 9.4% of them singletons, with roughly a quarter in the top ten. The sequencing here drew on whole blood, taken in connection with sensitization to the hapten diphenylcyclopropenone (DPC). These receptors came from a man aged 50 or older with alopecia areata. Some clones in this sample may be carry-over from other donors' samples.

This clonotype was picked up many times. The chain is built from TRBV10-1 and TRBJ2-3; 11 bases align to TRBD2. The CDR3 has 15 amino acids. The V gene's germline CDR1 is WNHNN and CDR2 SYGVQD (reference sequence). V trimming: 3 bases; J trimming: 4 bases; junction bases outside the gene matches: 3. This CDR3 reads CASSDQLAGADTQYF. The CDR3, as DNA: TGCGCCAGCAGTGACCAACTAGCGGGAGCAGATACGCAGTATTTT.

CDR3 DNA: TGTGCCAGCAGCTTAGAAACAGGGGGCGCGTACGAGCAGTACTTC. The encoded protein is CASSLETGGAYEQYF. The J gene is TRBJ2-7, the V gene TRBV11-2; 9 nucleotides match TRBD1. The CDR3 is made up of 15 amino acids. Germline V gene lookup returns CDR1 SGHAT and CDR2 FQNNGV. V dropped 0 bases and J dropped 4; count of bases not matched to a gene: 4.

This clonotype came up many times. The chain links TRBV9 to TRBJ2-1; TRBD2 might be the D (5 bases). With 0 bases removed from V and 7 bases from J, the gap between germline ends came to 17 bases. The CDR3 has 16 residues. Per germline, CDR1 SGDLS and CDR2 YYNGEE. The CDR3 reads CASSVATVFRGNEQFF. The DNA for the CDR3 is TGTGCCAGCAGCGTAGCTACAGTGTTTCGGGGAAATGAGCAGTTCTTC.

This clonotype has at least ten counts. V gene TRBV11-2 combines with J gene TRBJ2-5; D uncertain. This CDR3 is 11 amino acids long. The V gene's germline CDR1 is SGHAT and CDR2 FQNNGV. V was clipped by 5 bases and J by 2 bases, with 3 bases between them. CDR3 in amino acids: CASSRQETQYF. The CDR3 coding sequence is TGTGCCAGCAGCCGACAAGAGACCCAGTACTTC.

The rearrangement uses TRBV28 and TRBJ2-4; a weak D match, TRBD1 (5 bases). The CDR3 extends over 15 amino acids. Germline V lookup: CDR1 MDHEN, CDR2 SYDVKM. The V end was cut by 0 bases, the J end by 5 bases, with 11 bases between. In DNA, the CDR3 is TGTGCCAGCAGTTTATGGTTACAGGCCCAAAACATTCAGTACTTC. This gives the protein CASSLWLQAQNIQYF. Together with reference TRBV28 and TRBJ2-4, the CDR3 gives the full variable domain: DVKVTQSSRYLVKRTGEKVFLECVQDMDHENMFWYRQDPGLGLRLIYFSYDVKMKEKGDIPEGYSVSREKKERFSLILESASTNQTSMYLCASSLWLQAQNIQYFGAGTRLSVL.

The CDR3 nucleotides are TGTGCCAGCACCTTGCAGGGGGAGGAGGCCTATGGCTACACCTTC. Translated: CASTLQGEEAYGYTF. The chain combines TRBV12-3 or TRBV12-4 with TRBJ1-2; TRBD1 aligns across 7 bases. CDR3 length equals 15 residues. Losses at the gene ends were 7 bases for V and 4 bases for J; bases not matched to a gene: 12.

At least ten counts were recorded for this clonotype. The chain couples TRBV7-8 to TRBJ2-2; unclear D gene. The CDR3 spans 16 residues. Trimming cost V 5 bases and J 2 bases, with 15 bases left between them. CDR1 and CDR2 from the germline V gene are SGHVS and FQNEAQ. The CDR3 sequence: CASSARRSSNTGELFF. DNA for the CDR3: TGTGCCAGCAGCGCGAGGCGGAGTAGTAACACCGGGGAGCTGTTTTTT.

The chain joins TRBV28 to TRBJ1-1; D gene uncertain. This CDR3 has 13 amino acids. V was shortened by 6 bases and J by 2 bases, with 10 bases between the two germline ends. Germline CDR1 and CDR2: MDHEN and SYDVKM. The CDR3 here is CASRAPSNTEAFF. In nucleotides, the CDR3 is TGTGCCAGCAGGGCTCCTTCCAACACTGAAGCTTTCTTT.